This T cell receptor (beta chain) was documented in a study of blood T cell repertoires in COVID-19 (dated by TCRdb to 2020 to 2021). Regarding the study in general: Samples covering the acute and convalescent phases of COVID-19 were provided by collaborators in the United States, Italy and Spain. The prospective study material was composed of cDNA or gDNA derived from T cells, B-cell-depleted T cells, or PBMCs. Deeply sampled blood TCRbeta repertoires from subjects exposed to, actively infected with, or recovered from COVID-19 were included in the dataset. The repertoires were made available in a free public database intended to serve as a resource for research on the immune response to SARS-CoV-2. The samples were drawn from two sources: the first 160 participants of the ongoing ImmuneRACE study, and 1,254 subjects contributed by 6 global collaborators. A de-identified subject ID, COVID-19 status, age in years and sex were almost always included in the sample metadata. Where available, HLA class I and class II types were obtained from metadata supplied by the sample provider rather than from assay-based typing.

With respect to this clone: This clone's antigen is unknown. No base-level quality is on record; no much larger clone is a single base apart.

The CDR3 contains 13 residues, cysteine and phenylalanine counted. Only CDR3 DNA remains: 39 bases, in frame from the first base. CDR1 and CDR2 (MNHEY, SMNVEV) derive from the germline V gene (reference sequence). A distance of 17 bases separates the germline ends of V and J, which lose 8 bases and 7 bases respectively. The collaborating institutions used their own protocols to collect whole blood in K2EDTA tubes. For TCRbeta analysis, collaborators shipped samples as frozen whole blood, isolated PBMCs, or DNA extracted from either of those sample types. TCRbeta CDR3 regions were amplified from genomic DNA by means of the immunoSEQ Assay, a bias-controlled multiplex PCR. Under the source paper's analysis protocol: The number of nucleated cells in each sample was estimated from the amplification of reference gene primers within the assay. Sequence reads were collapsed and filtered to measure the absolute abundance of every unique TCRbeta CDR3 rearrangement. For each sample, productive Simpson clonality was calculated as the square root of Simpson's diversity index over productive rearrangements. TCRdb took this table from immuneACCESS and kept in-frame rearrangements with V and J called. Such tables lack part of the clones; where checked against another copy, unresolved V genes explain under half of the gap, and the rest is unexplained. V and J calls and clone size follow that table, whereas D and trimming were derived from the DNA. The sample records about 24,000 clones, 87% of which are singletons. Approximately 24% of the sample rests with the top ten.

Study-wide findings and limitations: The amount of clinical and demographic metadata varied by source and participant and was provided uncurated.

The chain employs TRBV27 and TRBJ1-2; the D gene cannot be named for sure. This receptor was identified in a human donor with active COVID-19. The donor label of this sample is uncertain. The sequenced sample consisted of peripheral blood. DNA sequence: TGTGCCAGCTGCCATCCCGGAGTAAGTGGCTACACCTTC. Its protein reads: CASCHPGVSGYTF.